This TCR beta chain was recovered during a study of cytomegalovirus exposure and HLA in healthy donors. Study conclusions and caveats: Some highly shared sequence variants likely arose as a pipeline artifact. When presence/absence was analysed, sequencing depth was taken to be roughly uniform across donors. Some public TCRs appeared in many individuals, while most sequences were rare.

In the PCR, 60 Vbeta and 13 Jbeta primers were used. The protocol was immunoSEQ multiplex PCR, while the TCRdb copy is restricted to in-frame clones and leaves out a portion. This table has around 150,000 clones, 70% to 80% appearing once. Nominally healthy donors were sampled, though unrecorded immune exposures were likely. V was pared by 5 bases and J by 5 bases, with 9 bases between. The CDR3 runs to 12 residues. In germline, CDR1 is ENHRY, CDR2 SYGVKD. Concerning this clone itself: Antigen specificity is unknown.

The sample was PBMCs. The V and J genes are TRBV10-3 and TRBJ1-1; D is possibly TRBD1 (6 bases). This sequence originates from a male donor in good health and CMV-seronegative. The CDR3 nucleotides read TGTGCCATCAGTAAGGGGGATACTGAAGCTTTCTTT. This encodes CAISKGDTEAFF.